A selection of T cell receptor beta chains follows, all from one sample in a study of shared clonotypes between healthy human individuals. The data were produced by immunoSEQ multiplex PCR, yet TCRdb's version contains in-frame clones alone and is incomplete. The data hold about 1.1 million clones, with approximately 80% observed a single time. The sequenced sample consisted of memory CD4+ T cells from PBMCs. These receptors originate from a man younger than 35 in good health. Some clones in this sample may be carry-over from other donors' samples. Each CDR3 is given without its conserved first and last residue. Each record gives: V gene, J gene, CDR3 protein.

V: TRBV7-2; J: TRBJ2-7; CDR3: ASSSPPASYEQY
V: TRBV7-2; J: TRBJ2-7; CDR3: ASSQRTSGRSWDSYEQY
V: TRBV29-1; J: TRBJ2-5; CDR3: SAPTSGGETQY
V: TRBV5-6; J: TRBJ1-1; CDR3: ASRDGMNTEAF
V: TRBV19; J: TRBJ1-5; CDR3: ASSSTGHSNQPQH
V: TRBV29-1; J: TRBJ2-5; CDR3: SVILPGRQETQY
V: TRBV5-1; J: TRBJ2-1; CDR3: ASSADLGNEQF
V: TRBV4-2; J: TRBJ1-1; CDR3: ASSQNPGQGNTEAF
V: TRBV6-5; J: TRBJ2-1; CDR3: ASHKGGRNNEQF
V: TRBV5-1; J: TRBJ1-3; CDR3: ASSLAGGGGNTIY
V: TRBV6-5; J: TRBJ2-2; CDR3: ALRGAGWTGELF
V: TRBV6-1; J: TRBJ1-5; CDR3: ASSEAQVFDSNQPQH
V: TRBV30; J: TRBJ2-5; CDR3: VWSVLGAYQETQY
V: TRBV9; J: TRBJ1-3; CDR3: ASSVQSSGNTIY
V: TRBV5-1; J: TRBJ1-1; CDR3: ASSWIQGGTEAF
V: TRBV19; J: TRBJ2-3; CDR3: ASIGRASDTQY
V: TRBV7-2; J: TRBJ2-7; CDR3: ASSFRSSYEQY
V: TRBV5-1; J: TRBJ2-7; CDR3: ASSLAGTSGRVPYEQY
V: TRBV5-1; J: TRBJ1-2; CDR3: ASSLPGQGRAGYT
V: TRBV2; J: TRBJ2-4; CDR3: ASRTGTGGVQY
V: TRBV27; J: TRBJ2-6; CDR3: ASNGAGRGANVLT
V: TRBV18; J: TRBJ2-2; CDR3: ASSPRTGTGELF
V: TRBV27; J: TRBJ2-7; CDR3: ASSLYWDRTYEQY
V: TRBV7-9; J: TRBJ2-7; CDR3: ASSPQGSGSSYEQY
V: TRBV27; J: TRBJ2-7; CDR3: ASSLRDRHSYEQY
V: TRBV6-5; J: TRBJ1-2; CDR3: ASSPPGNYGYT
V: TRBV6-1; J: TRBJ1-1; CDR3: ASSEARGGTEAF
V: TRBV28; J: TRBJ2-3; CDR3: ASSRLAFATDTQY
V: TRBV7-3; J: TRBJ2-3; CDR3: ASGWGGADTQY
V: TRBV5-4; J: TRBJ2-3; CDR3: ASSLVGGGSSGATDTQY
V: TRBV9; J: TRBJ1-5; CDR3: ASSVGTGGSQPQH
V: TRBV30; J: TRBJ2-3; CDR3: AWSGPGGTQY
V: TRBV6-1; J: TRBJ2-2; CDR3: ASSERLAGVSGELF
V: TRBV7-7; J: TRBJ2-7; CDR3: ASFGQGAPRCSHEQY
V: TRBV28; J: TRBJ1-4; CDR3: ASSSRFATNEKLF
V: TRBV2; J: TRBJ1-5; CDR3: ASSEGENQPQH
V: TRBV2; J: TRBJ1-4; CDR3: ASSGQGGNEKLF
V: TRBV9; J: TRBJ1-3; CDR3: ASSVEMVSAGNTIY
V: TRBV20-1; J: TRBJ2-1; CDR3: SVAGVNEQF
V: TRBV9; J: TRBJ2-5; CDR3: ASSVGQGVQETQY
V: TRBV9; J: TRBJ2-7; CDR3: ASSAGGAGLYEQY
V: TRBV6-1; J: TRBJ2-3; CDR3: ASSSGTSDTDTQY
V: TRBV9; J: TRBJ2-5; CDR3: ASSVAGTDAETQY
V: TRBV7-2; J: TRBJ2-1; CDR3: ASSTLAGGSGEQF
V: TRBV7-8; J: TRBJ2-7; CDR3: ASSSGSLEQY
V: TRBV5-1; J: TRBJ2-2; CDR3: ASSIRDSNTGELF
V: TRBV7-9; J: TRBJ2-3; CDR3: ASSLGGNTQY
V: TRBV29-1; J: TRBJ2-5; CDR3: SVDRLAGETQY
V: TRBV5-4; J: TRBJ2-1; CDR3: ASSGGLHNEQF
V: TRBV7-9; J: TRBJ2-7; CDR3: ASSPASGRSYEQY
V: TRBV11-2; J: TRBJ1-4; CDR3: ATTGLLNEKLF
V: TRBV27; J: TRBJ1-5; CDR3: ASSSRRAGNQPQH
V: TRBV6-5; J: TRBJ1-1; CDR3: ASSPEGGRAF
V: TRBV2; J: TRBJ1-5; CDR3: ASSPTGDSNQPQH
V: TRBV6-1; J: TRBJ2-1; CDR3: ASSENPDRREQF